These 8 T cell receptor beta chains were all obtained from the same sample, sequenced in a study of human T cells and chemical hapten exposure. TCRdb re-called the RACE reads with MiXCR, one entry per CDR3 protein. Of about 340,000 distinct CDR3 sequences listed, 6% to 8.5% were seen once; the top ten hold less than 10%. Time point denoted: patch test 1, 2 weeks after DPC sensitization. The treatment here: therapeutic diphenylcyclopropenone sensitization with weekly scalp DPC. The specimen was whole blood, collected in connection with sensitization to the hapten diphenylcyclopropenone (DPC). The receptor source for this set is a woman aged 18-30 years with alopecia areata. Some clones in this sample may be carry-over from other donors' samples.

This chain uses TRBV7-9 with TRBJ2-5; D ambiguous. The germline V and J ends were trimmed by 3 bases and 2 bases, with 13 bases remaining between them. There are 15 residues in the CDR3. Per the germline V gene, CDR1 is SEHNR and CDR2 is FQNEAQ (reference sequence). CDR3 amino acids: CASSLYQTEQETQYF. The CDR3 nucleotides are TGTGCCAGCAGCTTGTATCAGACCGAGCAAGAGACCCAGTACTTC.

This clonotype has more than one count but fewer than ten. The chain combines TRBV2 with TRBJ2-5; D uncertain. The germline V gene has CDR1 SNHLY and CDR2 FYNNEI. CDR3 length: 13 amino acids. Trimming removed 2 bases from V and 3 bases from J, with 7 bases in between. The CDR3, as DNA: TGTGCCAGCAGTGAATATATAGAAGAGACCCAGTACTTC. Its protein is CASSEYIEETQYF.

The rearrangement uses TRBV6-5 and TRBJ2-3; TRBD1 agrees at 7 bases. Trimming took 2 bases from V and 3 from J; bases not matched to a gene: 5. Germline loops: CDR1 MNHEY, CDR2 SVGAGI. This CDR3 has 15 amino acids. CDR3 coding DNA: TGTGCCAGCAGTTACCGACAGGGACAGACAGATACGCAGTATTTT. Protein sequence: CASSYRQGQTDTQYF.

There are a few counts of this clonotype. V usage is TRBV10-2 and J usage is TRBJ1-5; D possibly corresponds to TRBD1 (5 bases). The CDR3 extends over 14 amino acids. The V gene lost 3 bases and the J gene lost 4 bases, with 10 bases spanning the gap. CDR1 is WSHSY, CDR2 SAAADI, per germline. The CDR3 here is CASSDGAGNQPQHF. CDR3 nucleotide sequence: TGCGCCAGCAGTGATGGGGCAGGAAATCAGCCCCAGCATTTT.

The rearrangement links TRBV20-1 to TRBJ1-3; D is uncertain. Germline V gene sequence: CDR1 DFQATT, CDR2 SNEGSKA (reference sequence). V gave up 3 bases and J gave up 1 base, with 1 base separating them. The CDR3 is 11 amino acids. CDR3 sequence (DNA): TGCAGTGCTAGGTCTGGAAACACCATATATTTT. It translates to CSARSGNTIYF.

DNA of the CDR3: TGTGCCAGCAGCCAAGATCTGGAGGGAAACACTGAAGCTTTCTTT. As protein: CASSQDLEGNTEAFF. The chain carries TRBV4-2 and TRBJ1-1; D gene unclear. Trimming left V 0 bases short and J 2 bases short, with 10 bases between. This CDR3 is built from 15 residues. The germline V gene has CDR1 LGHNA and CDR2 YNFKEQ.

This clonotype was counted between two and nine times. The CDR3 DNA reads TGCAGTGCTAGAACGGGGAAAATAAGCAATCAGCCCCAGCATTTT. Translated: CSARTGKISNQPQHF. The V and J genes are TRBV20-1 and TRBJ1-5; the D is unclear. The CDR3 extends over 15 amino acids. Germline CDR1 reads DFQATT; CDR2 reads SNEGSKA (reference sequence). V was trimmed by 2 bases and J by 1 base, leaving 12 bases between them.

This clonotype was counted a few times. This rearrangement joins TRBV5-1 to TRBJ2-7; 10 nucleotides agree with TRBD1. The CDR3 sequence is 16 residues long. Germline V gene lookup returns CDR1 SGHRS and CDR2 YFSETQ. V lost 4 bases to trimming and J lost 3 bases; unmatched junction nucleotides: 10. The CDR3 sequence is CASSPGLDRGFYEQYF. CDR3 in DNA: TGCGCCAGCAGCCCAGGATTGGACAGGGGGTTCTACGAGCAGTACTTC.